The entry below describes one T cell receptor beta chain. Its antigen is still unknown. The CDR3 totals 12 residues. V lost 8 bases, J lost 4 bases, and 11 bases lay in between. Germline CDR1 MNHNS, CDR2 SASEGT. This sample was taken from a study of shared clonotypes between healthy human individuals. Overall study: CD8 memory received one plate per donor, CD8 naive two, CD4 memory three and CD4 naive three. Findings and caveats of the study: Larger estimated richness was generally recorded for naive subsets relative to memory subsets.

Assay used: immunoSEQ multiplex PCR; TCRdb lists only in-frame clones, some missing. This sample has some 2.3 million clones, with approximately 93% found just once. The sample was naive CD4+ T cells from PBMCs. Subset described: CD45RA+ positively selected. The chain couples TRBV6-1 to TRBJ1-2, with a tentative D call TRBD1 (6 bases). The TCR was taken from a man between 18 and 35 years old in good health. Some clones in this sample may be carry-over from other donors' samples. CDR3 residues: CASRTVPYGYTF. The CDR3 bases are TGTGCCAGCCGGACAGTTCCCTATGGCTACACCTTC.